This T cell receptor beta chain was observed in a study of control samples from healthy donors and cancer patients. From germline, CDR1 is ENHRY and CDR2 SYGVKD. Trimming took off 2 bases at V and 5 bases at J, with 3 bases between the two ends. The CDR3 loop spans 11 amino acids. Measured with immunoSEQ multiplex PCR; TCRdb has only the in-frame clones, and not every one. The sample carries around 26,000 clones, approximately 85% recorded once. This chain joins TRBV10-3 and TRBJ2-5, with D unclear. The sequenced sample was PBMCs. This TCR came from a man between 60 and 75 years old with colorectal cancer. The CDR3 region has the DNA TGTGCCATCAGTGAGGGGGAGACCCAGTACTTC. Its protein is CAISEGETQYF.